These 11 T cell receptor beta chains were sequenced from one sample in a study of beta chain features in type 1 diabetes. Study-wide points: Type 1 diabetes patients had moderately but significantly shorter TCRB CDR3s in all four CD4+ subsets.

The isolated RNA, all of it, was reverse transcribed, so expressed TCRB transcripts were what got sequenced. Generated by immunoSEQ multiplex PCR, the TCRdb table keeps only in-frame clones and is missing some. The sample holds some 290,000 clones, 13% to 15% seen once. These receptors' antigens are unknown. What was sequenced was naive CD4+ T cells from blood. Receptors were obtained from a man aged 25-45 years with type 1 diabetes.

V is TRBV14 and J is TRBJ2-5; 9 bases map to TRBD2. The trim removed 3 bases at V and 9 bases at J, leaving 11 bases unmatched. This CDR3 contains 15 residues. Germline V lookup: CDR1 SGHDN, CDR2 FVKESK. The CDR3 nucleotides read TGTGCCAGCAGCCAGGTAGCGGGAGCGCACTCGGCCCAGTACTTC. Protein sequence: CASSQVAGAHSAQYF.

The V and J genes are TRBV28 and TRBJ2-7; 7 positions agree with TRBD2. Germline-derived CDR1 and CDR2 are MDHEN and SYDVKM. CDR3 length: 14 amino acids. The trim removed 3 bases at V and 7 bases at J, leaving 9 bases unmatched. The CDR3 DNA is TGTGCCAGCAGTTTTGGCGGGAGTAGTCGTGAGCAGTACTTC. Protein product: CASSFGGSSREQYF.

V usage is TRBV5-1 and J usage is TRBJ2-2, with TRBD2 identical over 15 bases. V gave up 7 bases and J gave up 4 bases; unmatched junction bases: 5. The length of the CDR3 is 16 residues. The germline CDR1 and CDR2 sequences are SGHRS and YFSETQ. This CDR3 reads CASGGLAGGPTGELFF. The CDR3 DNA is TGCGCCAGCGGCGGACTAGCGGGAGGGCCCACCGGGGAGCTGTTTTTT.

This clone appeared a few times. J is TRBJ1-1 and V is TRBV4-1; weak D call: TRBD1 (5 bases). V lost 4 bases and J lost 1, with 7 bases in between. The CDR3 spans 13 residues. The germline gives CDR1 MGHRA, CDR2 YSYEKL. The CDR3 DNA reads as TGCGCCAGCAGCCGCGACAGGAACACTGAAGCTTTCTTT. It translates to CASSRDRNTEAFF.

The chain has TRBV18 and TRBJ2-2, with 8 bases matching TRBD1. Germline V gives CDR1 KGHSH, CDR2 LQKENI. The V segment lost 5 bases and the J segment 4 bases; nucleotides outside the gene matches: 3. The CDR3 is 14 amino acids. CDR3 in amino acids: CASSDDRGTGELFF. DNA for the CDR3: TGTGCCAGCTCAGACGACAGGGGCACCGGGGAGCTGTTTTTT.

The CDR3 spells CASSLMTSGRVGDTQYF. In nucleotides, the CDR3 is TGTGCCAGCAGCCTCATGACTAGCGGGAGAGTTGGAGATACGCAGTATTTT. The chain links TRBV4-2 to TRBJ2-3, with 12 bases aligning to TRBD2. J gave up 5 bases and V 4 bases, and 10 bases lay outside the gene matches. This CDR3 has 17 amino acids. Germline V gives CDR1 LGHNA, CDR2 YNFKEQ.

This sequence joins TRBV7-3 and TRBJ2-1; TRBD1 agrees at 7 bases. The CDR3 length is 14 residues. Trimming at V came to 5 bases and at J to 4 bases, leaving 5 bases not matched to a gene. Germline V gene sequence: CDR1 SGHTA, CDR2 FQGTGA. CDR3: CASSPGQYYNEQFF. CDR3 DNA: TGTGCCAGCAGCCCGGGACAGTATTACAATGAGCAGTTCTTC. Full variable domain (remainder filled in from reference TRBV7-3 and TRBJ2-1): GAGVSQTPSNKVTEKGKYVELRCDPISGHTALYWYRQSLGQGPEFLIYFQGTGAADDSGLPNDRFFAVRPEGSVSTLKIQRTERGDSAVYLCASSPGQYYNEQFFGPGTRLTVL.

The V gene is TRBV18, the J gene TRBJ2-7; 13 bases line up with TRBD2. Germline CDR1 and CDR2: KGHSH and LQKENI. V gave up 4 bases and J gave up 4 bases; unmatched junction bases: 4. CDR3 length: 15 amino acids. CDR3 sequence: CASSLGLAGEYEQYF. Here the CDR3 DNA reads TGTGCCAGCTCACTAGGACTAGCGGGAGAGTACGAGCAGTACTTC. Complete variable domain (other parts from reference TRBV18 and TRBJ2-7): NAGVMQNPRHLVRRRGQEARLRCSPMKGHSHVYWYRQLPEEGLKFMVYLQKENIIDESGMPKERFSAEFPKEGPSILRIQQVVRGDSAAYFCASSLGLAGEYEQYFGPGTRLTVT.

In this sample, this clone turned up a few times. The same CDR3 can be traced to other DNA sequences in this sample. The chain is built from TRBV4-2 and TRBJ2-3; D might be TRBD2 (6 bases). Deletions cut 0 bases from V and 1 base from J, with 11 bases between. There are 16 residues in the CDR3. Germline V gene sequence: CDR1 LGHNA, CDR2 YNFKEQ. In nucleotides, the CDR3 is TGTGCCAGCAGCCAAGATCCGATAGCGGGCACAGATACGCAGTATTTT. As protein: CASSQDPIAGTDTQYF.

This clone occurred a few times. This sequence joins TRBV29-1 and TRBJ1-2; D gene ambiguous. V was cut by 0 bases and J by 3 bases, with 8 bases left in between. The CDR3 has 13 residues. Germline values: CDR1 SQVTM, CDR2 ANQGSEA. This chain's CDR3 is CSVEDLQDYGYTF. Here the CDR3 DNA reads TGCAGCGTTGAAGATCTGCAGGACTATGGCTACACCTTC.

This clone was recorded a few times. The CDR3 region is CASSYSRIAGSYNEQFF. CDR3 nucleotides: TGTGCCAGCAGTTACTCCCGAATAGCGGGATCCTACAATGAGCAGTTCTTC. The rearrangement joins TRBV28 to TRBJ2-1; 8 bases are shared with TRBD2. Germline V gene data show CDR1 as MDHEN and CDR2 as SYDVKM. The CDR3 has 17 amino acids. Unmatched junction bases numbered 9, after V lost 4 bases and J lost 1 base.